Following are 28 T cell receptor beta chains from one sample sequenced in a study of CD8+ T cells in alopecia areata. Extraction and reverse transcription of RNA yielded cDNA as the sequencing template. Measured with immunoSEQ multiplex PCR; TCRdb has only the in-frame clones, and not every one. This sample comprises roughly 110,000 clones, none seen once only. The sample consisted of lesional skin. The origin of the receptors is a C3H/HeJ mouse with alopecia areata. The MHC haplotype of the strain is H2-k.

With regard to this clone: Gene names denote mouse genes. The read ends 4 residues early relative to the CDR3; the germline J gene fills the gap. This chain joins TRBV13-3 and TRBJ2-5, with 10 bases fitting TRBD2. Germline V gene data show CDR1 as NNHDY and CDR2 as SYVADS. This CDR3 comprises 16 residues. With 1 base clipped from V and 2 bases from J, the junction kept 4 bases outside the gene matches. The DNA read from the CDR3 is TGTGCCAGCAGTGATTGGGGACTGGGGACCCAAGAC. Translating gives CASSDWGLGTQD. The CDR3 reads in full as CASSDWGLGTQDTQYF. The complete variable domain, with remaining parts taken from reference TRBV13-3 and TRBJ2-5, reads EAAVTQSPRSKVAVTGGKVTLSCHQTNNHDYMYWYRQDTGHGLRLIHYSYVADSTEKGDIPDGYKASRPSQENFSLILELASLSQTAVYFCASSDWGLGTQDTQYFGPGTRLLVL.

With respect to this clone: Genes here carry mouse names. Partial CDR3 DNA: TGTGCCAGCAGTGAGGTGACAGGGGAGGAGGACACCGGG. Its protein product is CASSEVTGEEDTG. The whole CDR3 region reads CASSEVTGEEDTGQLYF. V usage is TRBV13-3 and J usage is TRBJ2-2; 8 bases are a match to TRBD1. The missing CDR3 end, 4 residues past where the read stops, is filled in from the germline J gene. CDR3 size: 17 residues. Trimming removed 2 bases from V and 3 bases from J; junction bases left unmatched: 9. CDR1 is NNHDY, CDR2 SYVADS, per germline.

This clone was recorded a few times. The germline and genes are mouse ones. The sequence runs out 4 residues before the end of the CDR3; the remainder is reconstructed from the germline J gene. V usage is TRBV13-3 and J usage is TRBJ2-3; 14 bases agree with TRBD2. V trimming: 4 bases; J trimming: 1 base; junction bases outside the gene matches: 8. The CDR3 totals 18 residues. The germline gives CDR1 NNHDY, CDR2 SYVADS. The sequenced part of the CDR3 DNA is TGTGCCAGCAGTCCCGGGACTGGGGGGGCGCGCGGTGCAGAA. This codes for CASSPGTGGARGAE. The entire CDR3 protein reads CASSPGTGGARGAETLYF.

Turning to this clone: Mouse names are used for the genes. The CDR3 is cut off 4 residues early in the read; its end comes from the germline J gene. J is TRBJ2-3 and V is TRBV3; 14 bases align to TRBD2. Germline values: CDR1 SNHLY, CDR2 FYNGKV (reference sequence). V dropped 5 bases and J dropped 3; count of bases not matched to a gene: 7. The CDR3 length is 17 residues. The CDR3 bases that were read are TGTGCCAGCAGCCCGACCGGGACTGGGGGGGCCGCAGAA. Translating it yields CASSPTGTGGAAE. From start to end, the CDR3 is CASSPTGTGGAAETLYF.

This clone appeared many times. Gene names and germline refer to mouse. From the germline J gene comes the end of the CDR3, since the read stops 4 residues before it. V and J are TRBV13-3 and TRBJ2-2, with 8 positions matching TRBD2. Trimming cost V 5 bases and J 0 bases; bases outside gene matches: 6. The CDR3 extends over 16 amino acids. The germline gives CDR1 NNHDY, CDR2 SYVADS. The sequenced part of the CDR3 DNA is TGTGCCAGCAGCGCCACTGGGGGATCAAACACCGGG. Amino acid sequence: CASSATGGSNTG. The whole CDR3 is CASSATGGSNTGQLYF.

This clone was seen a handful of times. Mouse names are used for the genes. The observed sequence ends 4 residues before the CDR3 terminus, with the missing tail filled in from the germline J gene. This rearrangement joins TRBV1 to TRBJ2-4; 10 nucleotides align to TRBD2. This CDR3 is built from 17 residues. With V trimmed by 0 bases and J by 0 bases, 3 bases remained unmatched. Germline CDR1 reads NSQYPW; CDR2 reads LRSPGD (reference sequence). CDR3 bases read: TGCACCTGCAGTGCAGATGACTGGGGGGTTAGTCAAAAC. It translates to CTCSADDWGVSQN. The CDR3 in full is CTCSADDWGVSQNTLYF.

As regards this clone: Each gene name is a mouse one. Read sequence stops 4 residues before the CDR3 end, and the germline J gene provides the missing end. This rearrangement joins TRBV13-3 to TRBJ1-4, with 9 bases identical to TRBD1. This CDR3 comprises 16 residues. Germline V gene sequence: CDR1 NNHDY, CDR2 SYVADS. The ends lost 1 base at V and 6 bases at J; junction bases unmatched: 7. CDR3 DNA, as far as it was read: TGTGCCAGCAGTGATATGGGACAGGGACTTGACGAA. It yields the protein CASSDMGQGLDE. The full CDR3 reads CASSDMGQGLDERLFF.

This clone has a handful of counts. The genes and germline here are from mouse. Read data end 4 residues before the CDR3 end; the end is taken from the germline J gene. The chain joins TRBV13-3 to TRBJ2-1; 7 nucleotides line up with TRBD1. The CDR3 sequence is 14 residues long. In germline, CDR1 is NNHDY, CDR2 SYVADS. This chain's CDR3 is CASRIGTEGAEQFF. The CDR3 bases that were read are TGTGCCAGCAGGATCGGGACAGAGGGGGCT.

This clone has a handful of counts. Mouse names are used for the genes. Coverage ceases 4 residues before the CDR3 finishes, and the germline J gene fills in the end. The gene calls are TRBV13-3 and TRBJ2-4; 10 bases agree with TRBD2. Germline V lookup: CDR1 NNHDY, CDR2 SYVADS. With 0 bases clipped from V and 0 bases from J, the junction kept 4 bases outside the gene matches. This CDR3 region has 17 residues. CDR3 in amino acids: CASSDVDWGHSQNTLYF. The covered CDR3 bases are TGTGCCAGCAGTGATGTGGACTGGGGGCATAGTCAAAAC.

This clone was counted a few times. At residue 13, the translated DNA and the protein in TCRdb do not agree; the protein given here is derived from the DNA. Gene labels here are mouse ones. This CDR3 reads CASSDALTASGNTLYF. CDR3 bases read: TGTGCCAGCAGTGATGCACTCACAGCTTCTGGAAATACG. The chain uses TRBV13-1 and TRBJ1-3; D unclear. The read halts 3 residues ahead of the CDR3 end, with the missing end drawn from the germline J gene. The V and J ends lost 0 bases and 0 bases respectively, with 10 bases between them. CDR1 is NSHNY, CDR2 SYGAGN, per germline. The CDR3 has 16 residues.

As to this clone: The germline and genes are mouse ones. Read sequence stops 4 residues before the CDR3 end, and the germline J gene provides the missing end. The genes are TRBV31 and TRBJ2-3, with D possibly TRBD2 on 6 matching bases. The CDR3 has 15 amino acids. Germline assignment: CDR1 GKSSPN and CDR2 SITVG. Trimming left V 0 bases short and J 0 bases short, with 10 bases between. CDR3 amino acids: CAWSLWGFSAETLYF. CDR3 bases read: TGTGCCTGGAGTCTTTGGGGGTTTAGTGCAGAA.

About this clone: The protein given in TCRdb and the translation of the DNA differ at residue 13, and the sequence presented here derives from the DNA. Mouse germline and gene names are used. The CDR3 spells CASSIVGQSSGNTLYF. CDR3 bases read: TGTGCCAGCAGTATAGTGGGACAGAGTTCTGGAAATACG. This chain links TRBV19 with TRBJ1-3; 7 nucleotides line up with TRBD1. Read sequence stops 3 residues before the CDR3 end, and the germline J gene provides the missing end. The V gene's germline CDR1 is FNHDT and CDR2 SITEND (reference sequence). Unmatched junction bases numbered 3, after V lost 0 bases and J lost 0 bases. The CDR3 is made up of 16 amino acids.

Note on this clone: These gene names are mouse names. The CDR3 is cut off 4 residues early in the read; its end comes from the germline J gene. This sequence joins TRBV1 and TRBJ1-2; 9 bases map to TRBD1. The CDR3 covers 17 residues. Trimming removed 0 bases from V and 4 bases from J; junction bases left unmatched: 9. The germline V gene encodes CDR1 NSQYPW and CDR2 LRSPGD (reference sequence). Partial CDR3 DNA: TGCACCTGCAGTGCAGATCCCACAGGGGGCGCACGCTCC. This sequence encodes CTCSADPTGGARS. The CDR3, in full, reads CTCSADPTGGARSDYTF.

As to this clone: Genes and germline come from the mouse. The CDR3 here is CTCSAATGTNYAEQFF. CDR3 DNA, as far as it was read: TGCACCTGCAGTGCGGCCACTGGGACTAACTATGCT. This chain joins TRBV1 and TRBJ2-1; D may be TRBD2 (6 bases). The read terminates 4 residues before the CDR3 end, so the remaining end is supplied by the germline J gene. V lost 3 bases and J lost 0, with 12 bases in between. The CDR3 consists of 16 residues. From germline, CDR1 is NSQYPW and CDR2 LRSPGD (reference sequence).

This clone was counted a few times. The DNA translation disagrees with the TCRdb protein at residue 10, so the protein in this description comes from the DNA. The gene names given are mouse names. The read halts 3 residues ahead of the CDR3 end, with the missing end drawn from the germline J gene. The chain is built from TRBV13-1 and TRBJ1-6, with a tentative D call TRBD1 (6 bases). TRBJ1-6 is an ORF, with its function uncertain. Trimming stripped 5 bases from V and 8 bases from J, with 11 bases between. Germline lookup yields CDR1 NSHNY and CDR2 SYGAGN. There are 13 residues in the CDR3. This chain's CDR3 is CASRDRWDSPLYF. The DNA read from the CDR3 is TGTGCCAGCAGAGACAGGTGGGATTCGCCC.

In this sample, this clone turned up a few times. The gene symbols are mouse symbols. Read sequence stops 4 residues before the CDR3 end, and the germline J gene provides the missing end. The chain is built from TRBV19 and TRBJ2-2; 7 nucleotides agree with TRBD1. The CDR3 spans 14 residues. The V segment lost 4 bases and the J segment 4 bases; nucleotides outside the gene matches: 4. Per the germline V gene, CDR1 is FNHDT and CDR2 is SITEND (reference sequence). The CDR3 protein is CASSSTGPTGQLYF. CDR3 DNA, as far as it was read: TGTGCCAGCAGTTCGACAGGGCCCACCGGG.

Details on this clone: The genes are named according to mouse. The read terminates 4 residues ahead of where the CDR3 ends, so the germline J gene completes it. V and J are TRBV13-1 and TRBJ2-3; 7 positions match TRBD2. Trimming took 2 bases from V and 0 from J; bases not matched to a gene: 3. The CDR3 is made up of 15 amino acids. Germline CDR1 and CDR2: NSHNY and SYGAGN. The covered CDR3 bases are TGTGCCAGCAGTGACCCGACTGGGAGTGCAGAA. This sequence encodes CASSDPTGSAE. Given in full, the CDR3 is CASSDPTGSAETLYF.

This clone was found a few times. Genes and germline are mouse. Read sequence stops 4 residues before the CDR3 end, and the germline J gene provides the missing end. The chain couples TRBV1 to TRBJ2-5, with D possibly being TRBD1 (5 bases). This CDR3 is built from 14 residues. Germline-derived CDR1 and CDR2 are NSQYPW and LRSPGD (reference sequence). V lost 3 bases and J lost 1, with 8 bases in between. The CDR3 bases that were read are TGCACCTGCAGTGCTGCACAGGACCAAGAC. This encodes CTCSAAQDQD. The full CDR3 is CTCSAAQDQDTQYF.

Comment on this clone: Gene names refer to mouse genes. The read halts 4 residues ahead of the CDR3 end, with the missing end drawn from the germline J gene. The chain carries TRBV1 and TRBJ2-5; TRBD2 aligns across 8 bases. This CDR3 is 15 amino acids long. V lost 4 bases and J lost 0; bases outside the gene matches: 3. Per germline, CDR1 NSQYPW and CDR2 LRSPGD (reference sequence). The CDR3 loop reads CTCSDWGRNQDTQYF. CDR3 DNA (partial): TGCACCTGCAGTGACTGGGGGAGGAACCAAGAC.

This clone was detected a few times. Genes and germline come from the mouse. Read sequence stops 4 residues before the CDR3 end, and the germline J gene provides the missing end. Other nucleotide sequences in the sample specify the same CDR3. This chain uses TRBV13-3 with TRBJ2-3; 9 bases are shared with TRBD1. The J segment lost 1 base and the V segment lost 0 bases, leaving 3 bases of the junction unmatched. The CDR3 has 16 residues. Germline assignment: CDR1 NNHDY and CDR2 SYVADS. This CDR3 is CASSDGDRVGAETLYF. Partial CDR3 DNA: TGTGCCAGCAGTGATGGGGACAGGGTGGGTGCAGAA.

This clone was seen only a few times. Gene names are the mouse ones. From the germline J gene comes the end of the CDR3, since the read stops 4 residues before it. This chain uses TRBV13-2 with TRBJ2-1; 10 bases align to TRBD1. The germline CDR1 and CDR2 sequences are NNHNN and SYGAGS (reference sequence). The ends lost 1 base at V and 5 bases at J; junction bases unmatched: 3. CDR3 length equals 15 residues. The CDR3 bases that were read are TGTGCCAGCGGTGATCCGGGGACAGGGGATGCT. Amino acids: CASGDPGTGDA. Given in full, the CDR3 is CASGDPGTGDAEQFF.

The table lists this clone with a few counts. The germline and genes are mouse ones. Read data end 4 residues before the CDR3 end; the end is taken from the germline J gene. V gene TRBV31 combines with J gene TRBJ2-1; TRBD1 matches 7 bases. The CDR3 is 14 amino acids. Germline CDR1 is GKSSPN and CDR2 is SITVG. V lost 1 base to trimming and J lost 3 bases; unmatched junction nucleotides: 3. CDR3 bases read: TGTGCCTGGAGTCGGGGACAGATCTATGCT. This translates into CAWSRGQIYA. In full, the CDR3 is CAWSRGQIYAEQFF.

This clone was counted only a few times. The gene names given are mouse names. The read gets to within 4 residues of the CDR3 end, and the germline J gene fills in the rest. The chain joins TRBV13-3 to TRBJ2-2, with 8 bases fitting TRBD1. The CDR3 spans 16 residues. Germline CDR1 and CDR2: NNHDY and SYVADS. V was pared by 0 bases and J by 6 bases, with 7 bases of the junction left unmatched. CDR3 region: CASSDGRGQDAGQLYF. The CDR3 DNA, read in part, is TGTGCCAGCAGTGATGGCAGGGGGCAGGACGCCGGG.

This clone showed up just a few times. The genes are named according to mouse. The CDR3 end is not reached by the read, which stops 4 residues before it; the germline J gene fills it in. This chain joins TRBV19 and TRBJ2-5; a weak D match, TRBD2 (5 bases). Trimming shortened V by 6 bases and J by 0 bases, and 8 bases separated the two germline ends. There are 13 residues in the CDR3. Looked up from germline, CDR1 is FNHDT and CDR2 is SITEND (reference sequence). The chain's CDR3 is CASILVNQDTQYF. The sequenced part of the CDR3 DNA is TGTGCCAGCATACTGGTTAACCAAGAC.

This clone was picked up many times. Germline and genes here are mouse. The chain's CDR3 is CTCSADPRQANTEVFF. The CDR3 DNA, read in part, is TGCACCTGCAGTGCAGATCCGAGACAGGCAAACACA. The rearrangement joins TRBV1 to TRBJ1-1, with a tentative D call TRBD1 (6 bases). Read data end 4 residues before the CDR3 end; the end is taken from the germline J gene. Between the trimmed V and J ends, which lost 0 bases and 0 bases, there was a span of 11 bases. CDR3 length equals 16 residues. Looked up from germline, CDR1 is NSQYPW and CDR2 is LRSPGD (reference sequence).

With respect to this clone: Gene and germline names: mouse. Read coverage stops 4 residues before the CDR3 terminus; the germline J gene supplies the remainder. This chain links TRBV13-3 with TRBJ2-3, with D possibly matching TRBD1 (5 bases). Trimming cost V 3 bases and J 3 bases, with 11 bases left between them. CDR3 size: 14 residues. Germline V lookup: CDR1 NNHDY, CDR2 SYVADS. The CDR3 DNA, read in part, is TGTGCCAGCAGTGCCAGGGTCAGGGCAGAA. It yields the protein CASSARVRAE. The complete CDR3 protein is CASSARVRAETLYF.

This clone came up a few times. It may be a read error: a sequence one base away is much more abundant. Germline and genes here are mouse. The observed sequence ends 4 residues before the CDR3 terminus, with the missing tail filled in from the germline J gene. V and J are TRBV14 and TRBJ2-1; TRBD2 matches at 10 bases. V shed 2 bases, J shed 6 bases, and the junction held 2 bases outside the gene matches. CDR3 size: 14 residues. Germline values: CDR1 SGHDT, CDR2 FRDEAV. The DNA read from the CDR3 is TGTGCCAGCAGTTTACGGGACTGGGGTGCT. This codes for CASSLRDWGA. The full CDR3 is CASSLRDWGAEQFF.

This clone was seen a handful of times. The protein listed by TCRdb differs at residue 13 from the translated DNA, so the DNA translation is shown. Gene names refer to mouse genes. The CDR3 spells CTCSPRQNYYNSPLYF. The sequenced part of the CDR3 DNA is TGCACCTGCAGTCCCCGACAGAACTACTATAATTCGCCC. V gene TRBV1 combines with J gene TRBJ1-6; tentative D call: TRBD1 (5 bases). The read is 3 residues too short to cover the CDR3 end, so that end is filled in from the germline J gene. TRBJ1-6 is an ORF, and what it does is uncertain. The CDR3 is 16 amino acids. Trimming pared 5 bases from V and 3 bases from J, leaving 14 bases between. Germline V gives CDR1 NSQYPW, CDR2 LRSPGD (reference sequence).